This T cell receptor (beta chain) came from a study of human thymus T cells. TCRdb's table, derived via immunoSEQ multiplex PCR, lists solely in-frame clones and lacks some. Among about 78,000 clones listed, roughly 96% were seen once. The germline CDR1 and CDR2 sequences are MNHEY and SVGAGI. Trimming cost V 5 bases and J 6 bases, with 10 bases left between them. The CDR3 has 13 amino acids. Resections that were taken during corrective heart surgery supplied the thymus tissue. V and J are TRBV6-5 and TRBJ2-2, with D maybe TRBD2 (5 bases). Material: thymus tissue. The TCR comes from a boy less than two years old with a congenital heart defect but otherwise immunologically healthy. The CDR3 sequence: CASSQTTAGELFF. For the CDR3, the DNA is TGTGCCAGCAGTCAGACTACGGCCGGGGAGCTGTTTTTT.